Shown below are 13 T cell receptor beta chains from a single sample sequenced in a study of T cells in Graves' hyperthyroidism and ophthalmopathy. Researchers amplified the TCR beta CDR3 regions from RNA transcripts. HTBI primers drove first-round RT-PCR of the TCR CDR3. TCRdb passed the multiplex PCR reads through MiXCR, listing each CDR3 protein once. The sample gives 300,000 to 350,000 distinct CDR3 sequences, approximately 15% of which show up once; about 22% is in the top ten. Sequences were obtained from blood. These receptors originate from a woman aged 25 to 39 with Graves' hyperthyroidism.

This clonotype was counted a few times. The gene calls are TRBV10-3 and TRBJ2-6; TRBD1 agrees at 11 bases. V lost 4 bases to trimming and J lost 1 base; unmatched junction nucleotides: 9. The CDR3 totals 19 residues. Germline V gene lookup returns CDR1 ENHRY and CDR2 SYGVKD. CDR3 sequence (DNA): TGTGCCATCAGTGGAGCCCTGGACAGGGGGCTGTCTGGGGCCAACGTCCTGACTTTC. Its translation: CAISGALDRGLSGANVLTF.

This sequence joins TRBV25-1 and TRBJ1-2, with D tentatively TRBD1 (5 bases). CDR1 MGHDK and CDR2 SYGVNS come from the germline V gene. The CDR3 is 15 residues long. V lost 4 bases and J 4 bases, leaving 16 bases between the germline ends. CDR3 sequence: CASSAPGGNIYGYTF. Written as DNA, the CDR3 is TGTGCCAGCAGTGCCCCGGGGGGGAATATCTATGGCTACACCTTC.

Notes on this clonotype: Possible read error: a much larger clone is one base away. V gene TRBV6-1 combines with J gene TRBJ2-7; possible D gene TRBD2, 6 bases. The CDR3 length is 13 residues. Germline V gives CDR1 MNHNS, CDR2 SASEGT. The CDR3 DNA reads as TGTGCCAGCAATCCTGCGGGGCCCTACGAGCAGCACTTC. Translating gives CASNPAGPYEQHF.

This clonotype was counted a few times. This chain links TRBV20-1 with TRBJ2-5, with 8 positions matching TRBD2. J was trimmed by 9 bases and V by 0 bases; bases with no gene match: 6. The CDR3 runs 13 residues. The germline CDR1 and CDR2 sequences are DFQATT and SNEGSKA (reference sequence). The CDR3 is CSARDNSGRAQYF. DNA for the CDR3: TGCAGTGCTAGAGATAATTCCGGGAGGGCCCAGTACTTC.

The chain links TRBV28 to TRBJ2-7; a possible D gene is TRBD2 (6 bases). Trimming stripped 4 bases from V and 3 bases from J, with 25 bases between. The CDR3 spans 18 residues. CDR1 MDHEN and CDR2 SYDVKM come from the germline V gene. This chain's CDR3 is CASSYLGRRAVKNYEQYF. The CDR3 coding sequence is TGTGCCAGCAGTTATTTGGGCAGGAGGGCGGTGAAAAACTACGAGCAGTACTTC.

The chain recombines TRBV3-1 with TRBJ2-7, with a tentative D call TRBD2 (6 bases). Trimming cost V 2 bases and J 6 bases, with 8 bases left between them. CDR3 size: 12 residues. Germline V CDR1 and CDR2: LGHDT, YNNKEL (reference sequence). The CDR3 spells CASSQPAGEQYF. DNA for the CDR3: TGTGCCAGCAGCCAACCAGCGGGCGAGCAGTACTTC.

This clonotype has ten or more counts. The chain has TRBV11-2 and TRBJ2-3; TRBD2 matches at 9 bases. The germline V gene encodes CDR1 SGHAT and CDR2 FQNNGV. The CDR3 has 15 residues. Trimming removed 5 bases from V and 2 bases from J; junction bases left unmatched: 5. CDR3 DNA: TGTGCCAGCAGCGGGCCTAGCGGGACCACAGATACGCAGTATTTT. It translates to CASSGPSGTTDTQYF. Filled out from reference TRBV11-2 and TRBJ2-3, the complete variable domain reads EAGVAQSPRYKIIEKRQSVAFWCNPISGHATLYWYQQILGQGPKLLIQFQNNGVVDDSQLPKDRFSAERLKGVDSTLKIQPAKLEDSAVYLCASSGPSGTTDTQYFGPGTRLTVL.

Only a few counts were recorded for this clonotype. This chain links TRBV7-9 with TRBJ2-3; the match to TRBD2 covers 9 bases. Looked up from germline, CDR1 is SEHNR and CDR2 is FQNEAQ (reference sequence). This CDR3 contains 15 residues. V gave up 6 bases and J gave up 6 bases; unmatched junction bases: 10. CDR3 sequence (DNA): TGTGCCAGCAGTCCGACTAGCGGCCCCCGGGATACGCAGTATTTT. Translated, it gives CASSPTSGPRDTQYF.

J is TRBJ1-1 and V is TRBV28; 7 bases agree with TRBD1. The CDR3 spans 13 residues. CDR1 is MDHEN, CDR2 SYDVKM, per germline. The V gene end was trimmed by 9 bases and the J gene end by 5 bases; junction bases not matched to a gene: 9. CDR3 in DNA: TGTGCCAGTATAAGGGGGCGGGATACTGAAGCTTTCTTT. Translated: CASIRGRDTEAFF.

This sequence joins TRBV25-1 and TRBJ2-5, with D unclear. Germline CDR1 MGHDK, CDR2 SYGVNS. The V end was cut by 8 bases, the J end by 5 bases, with 9 bases between. The CDR3 has 11 residues. The CDR3 here is CASAGRETQYF. DNA for the CDR3: TGTGCCAGCGCCGGTCGGGAGACCCAGTACTTC.

Only a few counts were recorded for this clonotype. This rearrangement joins TRBV4-1 to TRBJ2-3; D uncertain. The CDR3 is 16 residues long. Germline-derived CDR1 and CDR2 are MGHRA and YSYEKL. V shed 0 bases and J shed 1 base, with 11 bases lying between them. This chain's CDR3 is CASSQDGNSRTDTQYF. CDR3 sequence (DNA): TGCGCCAGCAGCCAAGATGGCAACTCCCGCACAGATACGCAGTATTTT.

This clonotype was recorded at least ten times. The chain couples TRBV28 to TRBJ2-7; 8 nucleotides agree with TRBD2. The CDR3 totals 16 residues. The germline gives CDR1 MDHEN, CDR2 SYDVKM. With 3 bases clipped from V and 5 bases from J, the junction kept 12 bases outside the gene matches. The CDR3: CASSFSRREVVDEQYF. Here the CDR3 DNA reads TGTGCCAGCAGTTTTTCCCGGCGGGAGGTAGTCGACGAGCAGTACTTC.

This clonotype has at least ten counts. The CDR3, as DNA: TGTGCCAGCCACGGGGAGCTAGCGGCTACCTACGAGCAGTACTTC. Translation: CASHGELAATYEQYF. The genes are TRBV28 and TRBJ2-7; 7 bases agree with TRBD2. Trimming cost V 8 bases and J 2 bases; bases outside gene matches: 12. The CDR3 totals 15 residues. CDR1 is MDHEN, CDR2 SYDVKM, per germline.